Listed below are T cell receptor beta chains from one sample, sequenced in a study of blood T cell repertoires in COVID-19. Some clones are missing from TCRdb's copy, which holds only in-frame ones; the method was immunoSEQ multiplex PCR. The sample contains some 47,000 clones, about 91% of which appear only once. Sequences were obtained from peripheral blood. All receptors derive from a man aged 60 to 75 with active COVID-19. Both conserved end residues are part of each CDR3. D genes are given only for firm matches. Clone size appears in some rows only: once, few, many, or a class for an expanded clone.

j_call v_call clone_size d_call cdr3_aa cdr3_nt
TRBJ2-1 TRBV29-1 - - CSVEETLREQFF TGCAGCGTTGAAGAAACCCTGCGGGAGCAGTTCTTC
TRBJ2-3 TRBV4-3 - - CASSRAQGIFEDTQYF TGCGCCAGCAGCCGGGCTCAGGGTATCTTTGAAGATACGCAGTATTTT
TRBJ1-2 TRBV20-1 - - CSVGVGYTF TGCAGCGTAGGGGTTGGCTACACCTTC
TRBJ1-1 TRBV3-1/TRBV3-2 - - CASSPQGNTEAFF TGTGCCAGCAGCCCCCAGGGGAACACTGAAGCTTTCTTT
TRBJ2-7 TRBV20-1 - - CSAVVREQYF TGCAGTGCTGTGGTCCGGGAGCAGTACTTC
TRBJ2-1 TRBV7-9 - TRBD2 CASSRTGTSGIWDEQFF TGTGCCAGCAGCCGAACCGGGACTAGCGGGATCTGGGATGAGCAGTTCTTC
TRBJ2-3 TRBV3-1/TRBV3-2 - TRBD2 CASSHIRAGAGDTQYF TGTGCCAGCAGCCATATTCGAGCGGGAGCGGGGGATACGCAGTATTTT
TRBJ2-4 TRBV3-1/TRBV3-2 - TRBD2 CASGGGNIQYF TGTGCCTCCGGGGGGGGAAACATTCAGTACTTC
TRBJ2-1 TRBV11-3 - TRBD1 CASSNSLTGGNEQFF TGTGCCAGCAGCAACAGCCTGACAGGGGGCAATGAGCAGTTCTTC
TRBJ1-4 TRBV4-2 - - CASSQGGGPDEKLFF TGTGCCAGCAGCCAAGGGGGGGGGCCGGATGAAAAACTGTTTTTT
TRBJ2-2 TRBV24-1 - - CATSEQVTGELFF TGTGCCACCAGTGAGCAGGTCACCGGGGAGCTGTTTTTT
TRBJ1-6 TRBV15 - TRBD1 CATSRGDRGSNSPLHF TGTGCCACCAGCAGAGGGGACAGGGGGTCTAATTCACCCCTCCACTTT
TRBJ2-2 TRBV9 - TRBD2 CASSVVTSGGNTGELFF TGTGCCAGCAGCGTAGTAACTAGCGGGGGTAACACCGGGGAGCTGTTTTTT
TRBJ1-6 TRBV4-2 - - CASSQERDSPLHF TGTGCCAGCAGCCAAGAGAGGGATTCACCCCTCCACTTT
TRBJ2-7 TRBV13 few TRBD2 CASSLGTSGTVGGEQYF TGTGCCAGCAGCCTCGGGACTAGCGGGACGGTAGGCGGCGAGCAGTACTTC
TRBJ2-3 TRBV5-1 - - CASSLEVTDTQYF TGCGCCAGCAGCTTAGAGGTCACAGATACGCAGTATTTT
TRBJ1-1 TRBV10-3 - - CAITTGPGTEAFF TGTGCCATCACCACAGGGCCGGGGACTGAAGCTTTCTTT
TRBJ2-7 TRBV7-8 - TRBD2 CASSLARLAGTSYEQYF TGTGCCAGCAGCTTAGCGCGGCTAGCGGGCACATCCTACGAGCAGTACTTC
TRBJ2-1 TRBV7-2 - TRBD2 CASSRRTSGYNEQFF TGTGCCAGCAGCCGCCGGACTAGCGGTTACAATGAGCAGTTCTTC
TRBJ2-3 TRBV5-1 once TRBD2 CASSEAGVGDTQYF TGCGCCAGCAGCGAGGCGGGAGTGGGAGATACGCAGTATTTT
TRBJ2-5 TRBV18 - - CASSAEPGETQYF TGTGCCAGCTCCGCGGAGCCAGGGGAGACCCAGTACTTC
TRBJ1-5 TRBV7-2 - - CASSFMENQPQHF TGTGCCAGCAGCTTCATGGAGAATCAGCCCCAGCATTTT